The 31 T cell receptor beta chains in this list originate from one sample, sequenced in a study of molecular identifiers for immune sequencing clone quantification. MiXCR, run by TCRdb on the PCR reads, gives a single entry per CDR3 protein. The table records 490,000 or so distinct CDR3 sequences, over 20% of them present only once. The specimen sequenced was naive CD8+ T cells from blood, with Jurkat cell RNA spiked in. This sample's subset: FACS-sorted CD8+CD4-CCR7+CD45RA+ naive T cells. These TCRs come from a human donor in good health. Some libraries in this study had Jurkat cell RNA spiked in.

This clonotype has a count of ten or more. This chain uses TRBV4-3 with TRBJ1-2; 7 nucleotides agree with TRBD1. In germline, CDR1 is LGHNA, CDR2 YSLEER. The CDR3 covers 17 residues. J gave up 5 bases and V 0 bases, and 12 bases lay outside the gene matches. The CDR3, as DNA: TGCGCCAGCAGCCAAGATCGAGTCCCGGAGGGGGCGTATGGCTACACCTTC. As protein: CASSQDRVPEGAYGYTF.

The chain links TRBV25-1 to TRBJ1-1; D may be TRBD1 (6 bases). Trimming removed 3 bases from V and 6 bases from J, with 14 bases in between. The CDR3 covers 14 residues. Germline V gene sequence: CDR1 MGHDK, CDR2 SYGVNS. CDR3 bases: TGTGCCAGCAGTGATGCTGACAGGTGGGCTGAAGCTTTCTTT. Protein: CASSDADRWAEAFF.

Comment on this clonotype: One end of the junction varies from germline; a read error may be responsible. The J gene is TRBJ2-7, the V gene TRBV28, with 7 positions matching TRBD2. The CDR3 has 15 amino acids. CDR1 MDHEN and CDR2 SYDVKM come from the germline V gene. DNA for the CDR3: TGTGCCAGCCTAGTCCAAGGCGGGGGACTCTACGGGCAGTACTTC. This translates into CASLVQGGGLYGQYF. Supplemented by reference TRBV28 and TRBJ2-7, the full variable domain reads DVKVTQSSRYLVKRTGEKVFLECVQDMDHENMFWYRQDPGLGLRLIYFSYDVKMKEKGDIPEGYSVSREKKERFSLILESASTNQTSMYLCASLVQGGGLYGQYFGPGTRLTVT.

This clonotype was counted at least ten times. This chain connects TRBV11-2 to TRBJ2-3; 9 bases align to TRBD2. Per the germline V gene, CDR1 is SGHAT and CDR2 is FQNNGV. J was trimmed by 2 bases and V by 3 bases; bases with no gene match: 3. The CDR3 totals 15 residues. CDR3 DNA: TGTGCCAGCAGCTTGGTAGCGGGGGTCACAGATACGCAGTATTTT. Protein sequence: CASSLVAGVTDTQYF. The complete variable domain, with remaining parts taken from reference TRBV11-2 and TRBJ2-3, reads EAGVAQSPRYKIIEKRQSVAFWCNPISGHATLYWYQQILGQGPKLLIQFQNNGVVDDSQLPKDRFSAERLKGVDSTLKIQPAKLEDSAVYLCASSLVAGVTDTQYFGPGTRLTVL.

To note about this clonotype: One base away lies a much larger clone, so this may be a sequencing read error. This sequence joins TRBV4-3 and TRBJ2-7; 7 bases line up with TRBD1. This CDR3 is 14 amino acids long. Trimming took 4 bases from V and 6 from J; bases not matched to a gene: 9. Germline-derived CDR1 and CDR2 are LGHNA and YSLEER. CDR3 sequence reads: CASSPRDSWGEQYF. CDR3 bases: TGCGCCAGCAGCCCCCGGGACAGTTGGGGCGAGCAGTACTTC.

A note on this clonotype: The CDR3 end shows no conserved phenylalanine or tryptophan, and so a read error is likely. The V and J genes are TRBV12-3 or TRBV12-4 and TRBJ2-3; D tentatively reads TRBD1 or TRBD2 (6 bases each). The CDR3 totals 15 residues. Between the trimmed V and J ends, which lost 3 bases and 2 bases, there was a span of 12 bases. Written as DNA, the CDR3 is TGTGCCAGCAGTTTTGGAGGGGGGACCACAGATACGCAGTATTTG. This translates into CASSFGGGTTDTQYL.

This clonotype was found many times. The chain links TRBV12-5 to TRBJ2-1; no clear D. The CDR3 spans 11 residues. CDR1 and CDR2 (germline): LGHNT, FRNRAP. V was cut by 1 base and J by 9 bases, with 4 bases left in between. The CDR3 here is CASGLGPEQFF. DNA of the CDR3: TGTGCTAGTGGTTTGGGGCCTGAGCAGTTCTTC.

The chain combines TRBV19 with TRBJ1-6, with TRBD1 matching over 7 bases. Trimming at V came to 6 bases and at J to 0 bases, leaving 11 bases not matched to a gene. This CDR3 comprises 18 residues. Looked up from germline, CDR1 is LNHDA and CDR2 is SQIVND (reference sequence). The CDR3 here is CASSPRGRGISYNSPLHF. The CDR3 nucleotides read TGTGCCAGTAGCCCAAGGGGCAGGGGGATCTCCTATAATTCACCCCTCCACTTT.

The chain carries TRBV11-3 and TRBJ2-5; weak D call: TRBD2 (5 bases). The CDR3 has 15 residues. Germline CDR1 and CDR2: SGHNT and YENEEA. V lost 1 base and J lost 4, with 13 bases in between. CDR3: CASSLGFQAGETQYF. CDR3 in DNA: TGTGCCAGCAGCTTAGGTTTTCAGGCGGGAGAGACCCAGTACTTC.

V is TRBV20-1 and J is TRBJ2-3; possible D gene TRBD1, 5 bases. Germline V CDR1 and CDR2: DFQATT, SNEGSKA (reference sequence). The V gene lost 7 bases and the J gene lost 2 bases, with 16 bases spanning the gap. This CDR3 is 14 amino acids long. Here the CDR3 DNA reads TGCAGTGGGAGTTGGGGCCGCTTCACAGATACGCAGTATTTT. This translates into CSGSWGRFTDTQYF.

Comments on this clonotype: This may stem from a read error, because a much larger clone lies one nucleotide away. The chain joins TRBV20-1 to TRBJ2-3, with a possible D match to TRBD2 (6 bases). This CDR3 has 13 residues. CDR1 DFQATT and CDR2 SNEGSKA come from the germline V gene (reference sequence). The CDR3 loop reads CRGDGGFTDTQYF. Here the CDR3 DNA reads TGCAGGGGGGACGGGGGTTTCACAGATACGCAGTATTTT.

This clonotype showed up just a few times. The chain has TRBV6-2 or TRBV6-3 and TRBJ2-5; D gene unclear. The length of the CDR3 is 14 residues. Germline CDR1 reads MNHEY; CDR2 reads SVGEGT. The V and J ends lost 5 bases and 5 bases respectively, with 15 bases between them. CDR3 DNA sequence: TGTGCCAGCAGTCCCCCGGACGCGGTCGAGACCCAGTACTTC. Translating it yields CASSPPDAVETQYF.

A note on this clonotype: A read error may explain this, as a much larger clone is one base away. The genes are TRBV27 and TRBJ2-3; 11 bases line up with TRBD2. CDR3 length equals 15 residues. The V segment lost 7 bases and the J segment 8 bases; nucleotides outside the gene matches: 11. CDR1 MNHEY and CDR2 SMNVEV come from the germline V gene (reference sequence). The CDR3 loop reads CASTPLAGGVGTQYF. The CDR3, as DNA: TGTGCCAGCACCCCCTTAGCGGGAGGGGTGGGTACGCAGTATTTT.

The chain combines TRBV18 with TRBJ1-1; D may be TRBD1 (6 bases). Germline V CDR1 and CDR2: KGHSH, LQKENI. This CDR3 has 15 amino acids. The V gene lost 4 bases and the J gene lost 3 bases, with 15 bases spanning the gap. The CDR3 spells CASSRDSPGDTEAFF. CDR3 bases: TGTGCCAGCTCACGGGATTCCCCAGGGGACACTGAAGCTTTCTTT.

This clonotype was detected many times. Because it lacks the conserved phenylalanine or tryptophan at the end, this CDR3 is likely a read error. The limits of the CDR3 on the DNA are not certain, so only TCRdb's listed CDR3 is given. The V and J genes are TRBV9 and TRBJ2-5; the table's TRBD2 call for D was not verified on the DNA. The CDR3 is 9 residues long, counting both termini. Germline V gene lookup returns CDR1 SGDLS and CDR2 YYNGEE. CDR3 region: CASSVGRTP.

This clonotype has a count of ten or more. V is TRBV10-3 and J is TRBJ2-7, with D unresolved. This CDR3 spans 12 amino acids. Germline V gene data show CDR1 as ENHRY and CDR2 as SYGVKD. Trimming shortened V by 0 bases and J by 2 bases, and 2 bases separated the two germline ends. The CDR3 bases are TGTGCCATCAGTGAGTCTCCCTACGAGCAGTACTTC. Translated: CAISESPYEQYF.

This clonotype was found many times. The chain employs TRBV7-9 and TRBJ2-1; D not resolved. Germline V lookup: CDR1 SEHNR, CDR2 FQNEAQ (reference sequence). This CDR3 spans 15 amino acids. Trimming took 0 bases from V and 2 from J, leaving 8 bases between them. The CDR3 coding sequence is TGTGCCAGCAGCTTAGCTGGCGTCACCTACAATGAGCAGTTCTTC. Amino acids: CASSLAGVTYNEQFF.

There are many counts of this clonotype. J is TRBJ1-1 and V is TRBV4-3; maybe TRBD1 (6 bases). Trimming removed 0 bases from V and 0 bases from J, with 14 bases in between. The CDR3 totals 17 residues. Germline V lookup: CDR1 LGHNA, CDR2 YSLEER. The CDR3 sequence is CASSQDRGRYMNTEAFF. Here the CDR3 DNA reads TGCGCCAGCAGCCAAGACAGGGGTCGATACATGAACACTGAAGCTTTCTTT.

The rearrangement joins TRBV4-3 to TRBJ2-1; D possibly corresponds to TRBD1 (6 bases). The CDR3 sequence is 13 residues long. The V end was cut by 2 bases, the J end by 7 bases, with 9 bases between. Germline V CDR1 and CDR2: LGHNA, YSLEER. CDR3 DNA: TGCGCCAGCAGCCAAATACAGGGTAATGAGCAGTTCTTC. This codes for CASSQIQGNEQFF.

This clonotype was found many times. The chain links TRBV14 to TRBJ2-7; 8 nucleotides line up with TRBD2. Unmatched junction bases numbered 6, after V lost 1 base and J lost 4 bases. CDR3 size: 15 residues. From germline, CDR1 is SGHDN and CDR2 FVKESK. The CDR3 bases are TGTGCCAGCAGCCAAGCTCCGGGACTAGGTTACGAGCAGTACTTC. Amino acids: CASSQAPGLGYEQYF.

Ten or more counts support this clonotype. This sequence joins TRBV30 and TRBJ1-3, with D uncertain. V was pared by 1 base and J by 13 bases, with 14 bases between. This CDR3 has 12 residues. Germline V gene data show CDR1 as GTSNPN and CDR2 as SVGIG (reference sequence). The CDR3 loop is CAWSGLSGEIYF. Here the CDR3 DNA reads TGTGCCTGGAGTGGATTGTCGGGAGAGATATATTTT.

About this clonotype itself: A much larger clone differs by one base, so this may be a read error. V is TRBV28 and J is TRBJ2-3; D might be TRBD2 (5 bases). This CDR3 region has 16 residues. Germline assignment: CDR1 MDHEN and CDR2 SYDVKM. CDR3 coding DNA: TGTGCCAGCAGTCTGCTGATGGCGGCTAGCACAGAAACGCAGTATTTT. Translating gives CASSLLMAASTETQYF.

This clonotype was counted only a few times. CDR3 amino acids: CAWSTGTGAYEQYF. The DNA of the CDR3 is TGTGCCTGGAGTACCGGGACAGGGGCCTACGAGCAGTACTTC. V usage is TRBV30 and J usage is TRBJ2-7; 10 bases match TRBD1. The CDR3 consists of 14 residues. V lost 2 bases, J lost 2 bases, and 3 bases stayed unmatched. CDR1 is GTSNPN and CDR2 is SVGIG in the germline V gene (reference sequence).

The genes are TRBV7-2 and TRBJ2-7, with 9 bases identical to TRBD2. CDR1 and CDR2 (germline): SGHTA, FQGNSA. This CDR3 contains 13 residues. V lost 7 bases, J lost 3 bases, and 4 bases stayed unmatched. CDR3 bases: TGTGCCAGCAATAGCGGGAGTGACTACGAGCAGTACTTC. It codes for CASNSGSDYEQYF.

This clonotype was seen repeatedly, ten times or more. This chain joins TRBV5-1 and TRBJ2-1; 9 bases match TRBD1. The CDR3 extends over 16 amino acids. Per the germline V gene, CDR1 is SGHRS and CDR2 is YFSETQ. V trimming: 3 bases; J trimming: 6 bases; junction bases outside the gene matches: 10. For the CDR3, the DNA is TGCGCCAGCAGCTACCCCCGGGACAGGGTTGCCAATGAGCAGTTCTTC. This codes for CASSYPRDRVANEQFF.

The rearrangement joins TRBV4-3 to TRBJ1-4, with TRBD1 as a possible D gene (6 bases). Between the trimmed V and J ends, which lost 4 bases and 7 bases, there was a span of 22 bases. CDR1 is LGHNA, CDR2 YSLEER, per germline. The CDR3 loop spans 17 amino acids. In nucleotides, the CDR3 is TGCGCCAGCAGCCGAACGGCAGGGGCCATCCCTTCTGAAAAACTGTTTTTT. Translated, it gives CASSRTAGAIPSEKLFF.

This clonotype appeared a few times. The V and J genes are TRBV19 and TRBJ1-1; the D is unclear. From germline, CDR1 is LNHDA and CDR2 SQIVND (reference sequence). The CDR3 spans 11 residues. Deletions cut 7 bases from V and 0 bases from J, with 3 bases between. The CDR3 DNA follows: TGTGCCAGTATTGTGAACACTGAAGCTTTCTTT. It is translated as CASIVNTEAFF.

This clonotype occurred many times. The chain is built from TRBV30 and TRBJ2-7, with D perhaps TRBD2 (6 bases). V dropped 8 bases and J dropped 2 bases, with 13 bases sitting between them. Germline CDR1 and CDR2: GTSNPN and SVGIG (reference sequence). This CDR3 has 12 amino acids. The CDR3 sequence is CAAIGGPYEQYF. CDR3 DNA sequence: TGTGCCGCCATAGGAGGGCCCTACGAGCAGTACTTC.

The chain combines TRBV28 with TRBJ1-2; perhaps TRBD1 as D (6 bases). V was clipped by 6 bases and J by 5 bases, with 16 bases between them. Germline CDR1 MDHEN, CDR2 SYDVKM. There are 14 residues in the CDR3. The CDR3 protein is CASSGLGGMYGYTF. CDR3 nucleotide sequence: TGTGCCAGCAGCGGGTTAGGGGGAATGTATGGCTACACCTTC.

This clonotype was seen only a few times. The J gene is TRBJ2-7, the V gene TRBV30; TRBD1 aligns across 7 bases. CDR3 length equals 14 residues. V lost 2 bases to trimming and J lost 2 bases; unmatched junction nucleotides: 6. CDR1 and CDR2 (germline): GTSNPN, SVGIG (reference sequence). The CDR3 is CAWSFGDRAYEQYF. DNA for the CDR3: TGTGCCTGGAGTTTCGGGGACAGAGCCTACGAGCAGTACTTC.

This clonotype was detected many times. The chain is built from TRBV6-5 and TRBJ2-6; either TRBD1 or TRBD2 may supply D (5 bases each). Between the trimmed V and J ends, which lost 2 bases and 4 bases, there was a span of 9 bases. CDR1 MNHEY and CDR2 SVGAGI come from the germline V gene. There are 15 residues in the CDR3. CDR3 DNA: TGTGCCAGCAGTTACGGGGACCCCGGGGCCAACGTCCTGACTTTC. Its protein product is CASSYGDPGANVLTF.